This TCR beta chain was recovered during a study of beta chain features in type 1 diabetes. This clone was picked up a small number of times. Antigen: not known. The CDR3 is 14 amino acids. V lost 6 bases and J 5 bases, leaving 15 bases between the germline ends. Germline CDR1 MNHNY, CDR2 SVGAGI (reference sequence). Broader study findings: TCRB CDR3 length was moderately but significantly reduced in all four CD4+ subsets of Type 1 diabetes patients.

The isolated RNA, all of it, was reverse transcribed, so expressed TCRB transcripts were what got sequenced. Generated by immunoSEQ multiplex PCR, the TCRdb table keeps only in-frame clones and is missing some. The table shows fewer than 350,000 clones, with 15% occurring only once. The genes are TRBV6-6 and TRBJ2-3; possible D gene TRBD1, 5 bases. Material for sequencing was naive CD4+ T cells from blood. This TCR came from a man between 18 and 35 years old with type 1 diabetes. The CDR3: CASRSAGFGDTQYF. The CDR3, as DNA: TGTGCCAGCAGGAGCGCAGGGTTCGGAGATACGCAGTATTTT.